The rows below give T cell receptor beta chains drawn from one sample of a study of T cell responses to AZD1222 COVID-19 vaccine. TCRdb keeps only in-frame clones here, not all; method: immunoSEQ multiplex PCR. The sample yields 120,000 or so clones, over 80% seen once. This sample comprised peripheral blood, obtained on day 0 of AZD1222 vaccination. These receptors all come from an adult in good health. The CDR3 runs from the conserved cysteine through the conserved F or W. D genes are given only for firm matches. Clone size, where shown, is once, few, many, or a class for clones that have expanded.

-	TRBJ1-3	16	TRBV7-8	TRBD1	CASSSGTASFGNTIYF	TGTGCCAGCAGCTCGGGGACAGCGTCATTTGGAAACACCATATATTTT
once	TRBJ2-5	10	TRBV28	-	CLQGQETQYF	TGCTTACAGGGACAAGAGACCCAGTACTTC
-	TRBJ2-4	15	TRBV5-1	TRBD1	CASSFGQEDKNIQYF	TGCGCCAGCAGCTTTGGACAGGAGGACAAAAACATTCAGTACTTC
-	TRBJ1-1	15	TRBV5-4	-	CASSSPSTGGTEAFF	TGTGCCAGCAGCTCCCCCTCCACCGGGGGCACTGAAGCTTTCTTT
-	TRBJ1-1	13	TRBV30	-	CAWSPGEVTEAFF	TGTGCCTGGAGTCCAGGGGAGGTCACTGAAGCTTTCTTT
-	TRBJ1-1	14	TRBV19	TRBD1	CASSDREYGTEAFF	TGTGCCAGTAGTGACAGGGAATATGGCACTGAAGCTTTCTTT
-	TRBJ2-1	13	TRBV3-1/TRBV3-2	-	CASSQGLATEQFF	TGTGCCAGCAGCCAAGGGCTAGCAACTGAGCAGTTCTTC
-	TRBJ2-7	14	TRBV6-5	-	CATGGRGGRYEQYF	TGTGCCACCGGAGGGAGAGGGGGCCGTTACGAGCAGTACTTC
once	TRBJ2-2	16	TRBV5-1	TRBD2	CASSLPGTRRTGELFF	TGCGCCAGCAGCTTGCCCGGGACTAGGCGGACCGGGGAGCTGTTTTTT
-	TRBJ2-6	20	TRBV4-2	TRBD1	CASSPWSGDRVSSGANVLTF	TGTGCCAGCAGCCCGTGGTCGGGGGACAGGGTATCCTCTGGGGCCAACGTCCTGACTTTC
-	TRBJ2-7	13	TRBV10-3	-	CAISSWENYEQYF	TGTGCCATCTCCTCATGGGAGAACTACGAGCAGTACTTC